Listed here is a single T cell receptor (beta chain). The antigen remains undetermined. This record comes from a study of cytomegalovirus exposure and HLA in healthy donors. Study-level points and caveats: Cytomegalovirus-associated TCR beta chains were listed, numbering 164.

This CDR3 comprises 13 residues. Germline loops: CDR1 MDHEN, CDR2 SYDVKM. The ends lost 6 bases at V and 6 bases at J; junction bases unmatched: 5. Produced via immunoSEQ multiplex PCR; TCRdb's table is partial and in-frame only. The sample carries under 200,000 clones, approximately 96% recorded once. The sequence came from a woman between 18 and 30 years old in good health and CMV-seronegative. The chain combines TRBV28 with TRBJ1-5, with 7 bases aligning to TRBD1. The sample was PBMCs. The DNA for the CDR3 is TGTGCCAGCAGAATAGACAGGGTTCAGCCCCAGCATTTT. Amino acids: CASRIDRVQPQHF.